The 16 T cell receptor beta chains below come from one sample, sequenced in a study of Tregs in tolerant kidney transplant recipients. TCRdb's table, derived via immunoSEQ multiplex PCR, lists solely in-frame clones and lacks some. The sample records 14,000 to 15,000 clones, about 80% being singletons. The sample consisted of Tregs from blood, taken before the transplant. All receptors derive from a human donor who received a combined kidney and bone marrow transplant.

V gene TRBV4-2 combines with J gene TRBJ2-1, with a weak D call TRBD1 (5 bases). Trimming cost V 1 base and J 10 bases, with 8 bases left between them. Germline values: CDR1 LGHNA, CDR2 YNFKEQ. This CDR3 is 12 amino acids long. Here the CDR3 reads CASSQVTAEQFF. As DNA, the CDR3 is TGTGCCAGCAGCCAAGTGACAGCGGAGCAGTTCTTC.

J is TRBJ2-3 and V is TRBV9, with 9 bases that match TRBD2. The CDR3 is 14 amino acids. The junction had 4 bases not matched to a gene; V was cut back by 4 bases and J by 4 bases. CDR1 SGDLS and CDR2 YYNGEE come from the germline V gene. CDR3 coding DNA: TGTGCCAGCAGCCTGGGACTAGCCTCAGATACGCAGTATTTT. Protein: CASSLGLASDTQYF.

The chain carries TRBV18 and TRBJ1-4, with TRBD1 as a possible D gene (6 bases). CDR1 is KGHSH and CDR2 is LQKENI in the germline V gene. This CDR3 has 14 residues. Trimming cost V 5 bases and J 3 bases, with 10 bases left between them. Written as DNA, the CDR3 is TGTGCCAGCTCAACGACAGGTCCTAATGAAAAACTGTTTTTT. Translating gives CASSTTGPNEKLFF.

The chain recombines TRBV7-9 with TRBJ2-6; perhaps TRBD2 as D (5 bases). Deletions cut 3 bases from V and 2 bases from J, with 8 bases between. CDR3 length: 15 residues. CDR1 and CDR2 from the germline V gene are SEHNR and FQNEAQ (reference sequence). The DNA for the CDR3 is TGTGCCAGCAGCTTGAGGGATACTGGGGCCAACGTCCTGACTTTC. Translated, it gives CASSLRDTGANVLTF.

V and J are TRBV4-1 and TRBJ2-7, with D maybe TRBD1 (5 bases). This CDR3 spans 14 amino acids. V was cut by 2 bases and J by 0 bases, with 8 bases left in between. Germline V gene data show CDR1 as MGHRA and CDR2 as YSYEKL. The CDR3: CASSQPTDSYEQYF. The CDR3 DNA follows: TGCGCCAGCAGCCAACCGACAGACTCCTACGAGCAGTACTTC.

This chain uses TRBV10-2 with TRBJ2-1, with 7 bases fitting TRBD2. V shed 8 bases and J 3 bases; nucleotides not matched to a gene: 16. CDR1 WSHSY and CDR2 SAAADI come from the germline V gene. The CDR3 is 17 residues long. CDR3 residues: CASRDYHNSPYYNEQFF. The CDR3 region has the DNA TGCGCCAGCCGGGACTACCATAACTCGCCCTACTACAATGAGCAGTTCTTC.

The gene calls are TRBV9 and TRBJ2-3; 8 bases line up with TRBD2. This CDR3 contains 16 residues. CDR1 SGDLS and CDR2 YYNGEE come from the germline V gene. The J segment lost 4 bases and the V segment lost 0 bases, leaving 7 bases of the junction unmatched. Here the CDR3 DNA reads TGTGCCAGCAGCGTAGAAGGGGCGGGGGGCCCAGATACGCAGTATTTT. This codes for CASSVEGAGGPDTQYF. The whole variable domain, filled in from reference TRBV9 and TRBJ2-3, reads DSGVTQTPKHLITATGQRVTLRCSPRSGDLSVYWYQQSLDQGLQFLIQYYNGEERAKGNILERFSAQQFPDLHSELNLSSLELGDSALYFCASSVEGAGGPDTQYFGPGTRLTVL.

V usage is TRBV27 and J usage is TRBJ2-7; D is possibly TRBD1 (6 bases). This CDR3 contains 16 residues. Deletions cut 4 bases from V and 5 bases from J, with 21 bases between. CDR1 MNHEY and CDR2 SMNVEV come from the germline V gene (reference sequence). The CDR3 sequence is CASSSKTQGFRDEQYF. In DNA form, the CDR3 reads TGTGCCAGCAGTTCGAAGACACAGGGTTTTAGGGACGAGCAGTACTTC.

The CDR3, as DNA: TGCGCCAGCAGCTTCGGTGATTATAATTCACCCCTCCACTTT. It translates to CASSFGDYNSPLHF. The V call is TRBV5-1, the J call TRBJ1-6; D gene ambiguous. Germline CDR1 is SGHRS and CDR2 is YFSETQ. The CDR3 consists of 14 residues. With 2 bases removed from V and 4 bases from J, the gap between germline ends came to 7 bases.

The rearrangement joins TRBV4-1 to TRBJ1-4, with 11 bases lining up with TRBD1. The CDR3 totals 15 residues. The V segment lost 1 base and the J segment 6 bases; nucleotides outside the gene matches: 1. Germline values: CDR1 MGHRA, CDR2 YSYEKL. The CDR3 loop reads CASSQGDRGYEKLFF. The CDR3 bases are TGCGCCAGCAGCCAAGGGGACAGGGGGTATGAAAAACTGTTTTTT.

This clone was seen just once. J is TRBJ2-3 and V is TRBV10-3; D is perhaps TRBD2 (6 bases). V was shortened by 7 bases and J by 5 bases, with 10 bases between the two germline ends. Germline lookup yields CDR1 ENHRY and CDR2 SYGVKD. The CDR3 covers 12 residues. The CDR3 reads CAIKPGGDTQYF. The CDR3 DNA is TGTGCCATCAAGCCCGGGGGAGATACGCAGTATTTT.

V and J are TRBV9 and TRBJ1-1; D gene uncertain. The germline V and J ends were trimmed by 1 base and 6 bases, with 13 bases remaining between them. The CDR3 extends over 14 amino acids. CDR1 and CDR2 (germline): SGDLS, YYNGEE. The CDR3 protein is CASSVINPGSEAFF. In DNA form, the CDR3 reads TGTGCCAGCAGCGTAATCAACCCGGGGTCTGAAGCTTTCTTT.

The chain couples TRBV29-1 to TRBJ1-2; tentatively, D is TRBD1 (5 bases). Germline V gene lookup returns CDR1 SQVTM and CDR2 ANQGSEA. Deletions cut 6 bases from V and 4 bases from J, with 15 bases between. The CDR3 extends over 13 amino acids. The CDR3 sequence is CSVDYGGSYGYTF. In DNA form, the CDR3 reads TGCAGCGTCGACTATGGGGGGTCCTATGGCTACACCTTC.

The V and J genes are TRBV18 and TRBJ1-1; TRBD1 matches 12 bases. Trimming took 3 bases from V and 5 from J; bases not matched to a gene: 10. Germline V gives CDR1 KGHSH, CDR2 LQKENI. This CDR3 is 17 amino acids long. The CDR3 loop is CASSPPGTGGVRTEAFF. The CDR3 DNA follows: TGTGCCAGCTCACCCCCCGGGACAGGGGGCGTTCGGACTGAAGCTTTCTTT.

In DNA, the CDR3 is TGTGCCAGTAGTTTGGGACAGGGAGACGAGCAGTACTTC. This sequence encodes CASSLGQGDEQYF. The rearrangement links TRBV19 to TRBJ2-7; 9 bases align to TRBD1. The CDR3 has 13 amino acids. Losses at the gene ends were 5 bases for V and 5 bases for J; bases not matched to a gene: 4. Germline assignment: CDR1 LNHDA and CDR2 SQIVND (reference sequence).

In its sample, this clone was seen a few times. This chain connects TRBV7-9 to TRBJ1-2; D gene ambiguous. CDR1 and CDR2 from the germline V gene are SEHNR and FQNEAQ (reference sequence). The CDR3 is made up of 14 amino acids. Between the trimmed V and J ends, which lost 2 bases and 3 bases, there was a span of 10 bases. The CDR3 bases are TGTGCCAGCAGCTTAATCGGGAGGGACTATGGCTACACCTTC. Amino acids: CASSLIGRDYGYTF. The variable domain in full, with the rest retrieved from reference TRBV7-9 and TRBJ1-2, is DTGVSQNPRHKITKRGQNVTFRCDPISEHNRLYWYRQTLGQGPEFLTYFQNEAQLEKSRLLSDRFSAERPKGSFSTLEIQRTEQGDSAMYLCASSLIGRDYGYTFGSGTRLTVV.